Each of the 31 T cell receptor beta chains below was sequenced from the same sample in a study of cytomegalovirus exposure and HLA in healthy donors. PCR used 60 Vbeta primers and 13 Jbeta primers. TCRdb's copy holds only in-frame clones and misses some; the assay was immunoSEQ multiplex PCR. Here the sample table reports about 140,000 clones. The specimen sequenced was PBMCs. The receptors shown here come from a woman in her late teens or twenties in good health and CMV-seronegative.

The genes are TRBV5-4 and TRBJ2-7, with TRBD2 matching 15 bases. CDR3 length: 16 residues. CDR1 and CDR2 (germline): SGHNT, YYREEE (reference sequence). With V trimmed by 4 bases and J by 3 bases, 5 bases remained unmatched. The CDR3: CASSRGLAGGYYEQYF. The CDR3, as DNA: TGTGCCAGCAGCAGGGGACTAGCGGGAGGTTACTACGAGCAGTACTTC. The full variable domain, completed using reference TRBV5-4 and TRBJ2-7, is ETGVTQSPTHLIKTRGQQVTLRCSSQSGHNTVSWYQQALGQGPQFIFQYYREEENGRGNFPPRFSGLQFPNYSSELNVNALELDDSALYLCASSRGLAGGYYEQYFGPGTRLTVT.

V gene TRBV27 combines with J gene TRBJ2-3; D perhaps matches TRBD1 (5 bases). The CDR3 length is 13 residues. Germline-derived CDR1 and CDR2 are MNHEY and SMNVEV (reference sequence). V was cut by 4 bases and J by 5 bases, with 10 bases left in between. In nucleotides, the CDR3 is TGTGCCAGCAGTTCGGTACAGGTAGATACGCAGTATTTT. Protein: CASSSVQVDTQYF.

CDR3 coding DNA: TGTGCCAGCAGCTTAGGTGGACTAGCGGGCGGCACAGATACGCAGTATTTT. Translating it yields CASSLGGLAGGTDTQYF. The chain employs TRBV11-3 and TRBJ2-3, with 11 nucleotides matching TRBD2. This CDR3 contains 17 residues. Germline V gene sequence: CDR1 SGHNT, CDR2 YENEEA. The ends lost 1 base at V and 1 base at J; junction bases unmatched: 4.

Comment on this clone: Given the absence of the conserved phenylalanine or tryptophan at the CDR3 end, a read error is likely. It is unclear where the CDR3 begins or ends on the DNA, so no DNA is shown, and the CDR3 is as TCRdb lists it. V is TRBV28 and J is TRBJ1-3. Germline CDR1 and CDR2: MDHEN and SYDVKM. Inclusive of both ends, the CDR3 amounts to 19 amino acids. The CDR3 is CASSPGGSRAGNTIYFGAA.

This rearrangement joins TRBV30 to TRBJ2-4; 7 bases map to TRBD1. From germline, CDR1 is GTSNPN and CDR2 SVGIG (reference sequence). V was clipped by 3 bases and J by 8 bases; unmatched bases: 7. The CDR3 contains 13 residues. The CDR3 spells CAWRRQGSDIQYF. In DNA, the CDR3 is TGTGCCTGGAGGAGACAGGGATCGGACATTCAGTACTTC.

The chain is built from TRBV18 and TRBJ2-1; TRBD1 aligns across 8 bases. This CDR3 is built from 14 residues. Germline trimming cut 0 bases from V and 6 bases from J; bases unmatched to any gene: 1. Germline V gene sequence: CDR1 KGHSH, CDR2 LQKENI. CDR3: CASSPPQGANEQFF. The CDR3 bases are TGTGCCAGCTCACCACCGCAGGGGGCCAATGAGCAGTTCTTC.

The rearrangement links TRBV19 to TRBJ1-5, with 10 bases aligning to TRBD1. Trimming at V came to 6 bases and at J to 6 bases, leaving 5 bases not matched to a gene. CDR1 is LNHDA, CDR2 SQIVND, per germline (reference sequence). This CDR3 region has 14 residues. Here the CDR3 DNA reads TGTGCCAGTAGCCGGGACAGGGGTGGTCAGCCCCAGCATTTT. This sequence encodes CASSRDRGGQPQHF.

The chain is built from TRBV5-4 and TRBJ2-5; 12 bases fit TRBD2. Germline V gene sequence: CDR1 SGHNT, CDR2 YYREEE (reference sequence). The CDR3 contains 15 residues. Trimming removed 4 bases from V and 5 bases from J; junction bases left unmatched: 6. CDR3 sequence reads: CASSPATSGSETQYF. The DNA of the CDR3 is TGTGCCAGCAGCCCGGCGACTAGCGGGAGTGAGACCCAGTACTTC.

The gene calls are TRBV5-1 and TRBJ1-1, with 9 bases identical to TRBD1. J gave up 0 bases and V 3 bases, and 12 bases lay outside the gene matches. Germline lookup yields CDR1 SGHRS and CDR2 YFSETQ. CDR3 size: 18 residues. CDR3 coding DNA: TGCGCCAGCAGCTCTCCAACCGGGACAGGGTCTATGAACACTGAAGCTTTCTTT. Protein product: CASSSPTGTGSMNTEAFF.

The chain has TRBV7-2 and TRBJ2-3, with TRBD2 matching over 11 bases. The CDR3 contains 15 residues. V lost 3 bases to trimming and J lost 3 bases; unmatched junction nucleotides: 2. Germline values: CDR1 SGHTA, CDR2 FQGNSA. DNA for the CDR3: TGTGCCAGCAGCTTTCTAGCGGGAGGAACAGATACGCAGTATTTT. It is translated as CASSFLAGGTDTQYF. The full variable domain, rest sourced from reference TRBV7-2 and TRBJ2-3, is GAGVSQSPSNKVTEKGKDVELRCDPISGHTALYWYRQSLGQGLEFLIYFQGNSAPDKSGLPSDRFSAERTGGSVSTLTIQRTQQEDSAVYLCASSFLAGGTDTQYFGPGTRLTVL.

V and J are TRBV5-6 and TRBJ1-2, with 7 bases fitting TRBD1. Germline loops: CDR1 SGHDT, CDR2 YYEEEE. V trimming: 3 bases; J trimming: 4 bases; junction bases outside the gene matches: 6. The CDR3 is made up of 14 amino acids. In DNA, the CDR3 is TGTGCCAGCAGCTGGGGGACAGATGTCTATGGCTACACCTTC. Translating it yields CASSWGTDVYGYTF.

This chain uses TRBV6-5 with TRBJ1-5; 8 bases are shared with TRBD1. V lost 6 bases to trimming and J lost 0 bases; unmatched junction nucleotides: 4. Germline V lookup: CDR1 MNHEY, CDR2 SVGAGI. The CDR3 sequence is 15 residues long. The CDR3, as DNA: TGTGCCAGCAGACGGACAGGGCCTAGCAATCAGCCCCAGCATTTT. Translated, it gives CASRRTGPSNQPQHF.

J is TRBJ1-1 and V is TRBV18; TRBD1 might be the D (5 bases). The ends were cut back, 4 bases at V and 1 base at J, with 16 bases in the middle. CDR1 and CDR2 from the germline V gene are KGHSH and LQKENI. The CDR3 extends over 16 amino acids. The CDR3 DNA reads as TGTGCCAGCTCACGAAGTCTAGGGGTATCGAACACTGAAGCTTTCTTT. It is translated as CASSRSLGVSNTEAFF. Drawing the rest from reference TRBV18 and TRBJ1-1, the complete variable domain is NAGVMQNPRHLVRRRGQEARLRCSPMKGHSHVYWYRQLPEEGLKFMVYLQKENIIDESGMPKERFSAEFPKEGPSILRIQQVVRGDSAAYFCASSRSLGVSNTEAFFGQGTRLTVV.

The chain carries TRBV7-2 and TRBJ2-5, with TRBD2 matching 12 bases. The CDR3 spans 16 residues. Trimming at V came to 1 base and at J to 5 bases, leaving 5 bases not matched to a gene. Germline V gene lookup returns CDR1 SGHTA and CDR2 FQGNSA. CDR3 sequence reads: CASSLGLAGEYETQYF. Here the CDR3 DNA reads TGTGCCAGCAGCTTAGGACTAGCGGGAGAGTACGAGACCCAGTACTTC. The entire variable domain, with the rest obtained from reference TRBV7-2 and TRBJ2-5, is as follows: GAGVSQSPSNKVTEKGKDVELRCDPISGHTALYWYRQSLGQGLEFLIYFQGNSAPDKSGLPSDRFSAERTGGSVSTLTIQRTQQEDSAVYLCASSLGLAGEYETQYFGPGTRLLVL.

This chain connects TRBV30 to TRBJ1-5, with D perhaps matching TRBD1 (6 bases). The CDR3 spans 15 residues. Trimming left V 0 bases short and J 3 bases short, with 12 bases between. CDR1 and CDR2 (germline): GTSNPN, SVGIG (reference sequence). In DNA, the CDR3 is TGTGCCTGGAGTGTAAGGGGGTGGAACAATCAGCCCCAGCATTTT. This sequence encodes CAWSVRGWNNQPQHF.

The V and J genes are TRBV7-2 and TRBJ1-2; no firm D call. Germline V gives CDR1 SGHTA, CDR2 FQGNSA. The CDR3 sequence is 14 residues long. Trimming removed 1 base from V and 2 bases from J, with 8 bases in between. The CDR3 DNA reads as TGTGCCAGCAGCTTAGGAGGGAAAAACTATGGCTACACCTTC. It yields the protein CASSLGGKNYGYTF.

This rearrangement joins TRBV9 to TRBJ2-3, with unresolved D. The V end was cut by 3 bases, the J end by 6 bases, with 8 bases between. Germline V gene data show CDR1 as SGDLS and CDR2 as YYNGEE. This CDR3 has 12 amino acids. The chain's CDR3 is CASSALLDTQYF. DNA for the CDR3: TGTGCCAGCAGCGCTTTACTCGATACGCAGTATTTT.

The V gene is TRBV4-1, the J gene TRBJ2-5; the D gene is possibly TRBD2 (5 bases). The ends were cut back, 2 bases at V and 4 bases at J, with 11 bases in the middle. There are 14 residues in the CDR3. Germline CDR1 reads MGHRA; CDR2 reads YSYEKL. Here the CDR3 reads CASSQRGRGETQYF. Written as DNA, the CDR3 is TGCGCCAGCAGCCAACGAGGGCGCGGAGAGACCCAGTACTTC.

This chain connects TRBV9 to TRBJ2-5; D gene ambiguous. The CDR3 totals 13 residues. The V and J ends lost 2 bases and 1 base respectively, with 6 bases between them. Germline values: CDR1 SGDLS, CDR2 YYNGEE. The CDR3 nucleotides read TGTGCCAGCAGCGTCAGTCTCCAAGAGACCCAGTACTTC. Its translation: CASSVSLQETQYF. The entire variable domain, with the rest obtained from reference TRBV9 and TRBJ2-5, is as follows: DSGVTQTPKHLITATGQRVTLRCSPRSGDLSVYWYQQSLDQGLQFLIQYYNGEERAKGNILERFSAQQFPDLHSELNLSSLELGDSALYFCASSVSLQETQYFGPGTRLLVL.

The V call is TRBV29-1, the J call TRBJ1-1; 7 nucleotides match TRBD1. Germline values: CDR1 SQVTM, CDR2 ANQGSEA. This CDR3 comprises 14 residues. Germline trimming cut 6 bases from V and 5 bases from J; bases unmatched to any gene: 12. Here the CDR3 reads CSVILQGRITEAFF. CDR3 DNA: TGCAGCGTAATCCTACAGGGGAGGATAACTGAAGCTTTCTTT.

The CDR3 sequence is CASSPGGTANTGELFF. Written as DNA, the CDR3 is TGTGCCAGCAGTCCCGGTGGGACAGCGAACACCGGGGAGCTGTTTTTT. The chain carries TRBV2 and TRBJ2-2; TRBD1 matches at 7 bases. Germline CDR1 is SNHLY and CDR2 is FYNNEI. The CDR3 has 16 residues. V dropped 5 bases and J dropped 0; count of bases not matched to a gene: 6.

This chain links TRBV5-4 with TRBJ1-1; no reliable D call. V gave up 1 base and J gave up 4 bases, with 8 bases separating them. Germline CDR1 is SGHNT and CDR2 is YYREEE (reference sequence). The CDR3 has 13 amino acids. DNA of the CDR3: TGTGCCAGCAGCTTGTTCACAGCCACTGAAGCTTTCTTT. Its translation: CASSLFTATEAFF.

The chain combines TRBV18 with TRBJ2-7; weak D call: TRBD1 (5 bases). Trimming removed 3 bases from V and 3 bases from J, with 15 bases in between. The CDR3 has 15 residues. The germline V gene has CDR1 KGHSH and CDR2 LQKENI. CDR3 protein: CASSPGQGPNYEQYF. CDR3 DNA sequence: TGTGCCAGCTCACCGGGGCAGGGTCCCAACTACGAGCAGTACTTC. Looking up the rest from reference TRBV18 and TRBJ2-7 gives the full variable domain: NAGVMQNPRHLVRRRGQEARLRCSPMKGHSHVYWYRQLPEEGLKFMVYLQKENIIDESGMPKERFSAEFPKEGPSILRIQQVVRGDSAAYFCASSPGQGPNYEQYFGPGTRLTVT.

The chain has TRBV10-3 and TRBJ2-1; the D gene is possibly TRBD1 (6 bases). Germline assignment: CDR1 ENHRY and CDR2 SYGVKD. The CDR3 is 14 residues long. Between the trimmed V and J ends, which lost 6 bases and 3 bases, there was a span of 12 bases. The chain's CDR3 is CAIRWTDHYNEQFF. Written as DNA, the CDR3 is TGTGCCATCAGATGGACAGATCACTACAATGAGCAGTTCTTC.

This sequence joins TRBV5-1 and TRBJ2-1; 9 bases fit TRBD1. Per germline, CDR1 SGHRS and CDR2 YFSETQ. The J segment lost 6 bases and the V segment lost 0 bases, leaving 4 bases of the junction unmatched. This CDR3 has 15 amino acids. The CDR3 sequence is CASSLGDRAGNEQFF. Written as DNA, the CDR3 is TGCGCCAGCAGCTTGGGGGACAGGGCGGGCAATGAGCAGTTCTTC.

The CDR3 bases are TGCGCCAGCAGCCATCGCAGCGGGAGTGGGACACGGACAGATACGCAGTATTTT. This sequence encodes CASSHRSGSGTRTDTQYF. The chain uses TRBV5-1 and TRBJ2-3; 8 nucleotides align to TRBD2. Germline lookup yields CDR1 SGHRS and CDR2 YFSETQ. J gave up 3 bases and V 4 bases, and 16 bases lay outside the gene matches. CDR3 length: 18 residues.

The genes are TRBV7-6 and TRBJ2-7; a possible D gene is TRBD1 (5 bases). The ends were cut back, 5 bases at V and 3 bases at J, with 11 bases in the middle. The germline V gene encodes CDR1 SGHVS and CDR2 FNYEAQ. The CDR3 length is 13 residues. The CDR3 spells CASSPDRDYEQYF. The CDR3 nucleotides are TGTGCCAGCAGCCCTGACAGAGACTACGAGCAGTACTTC.

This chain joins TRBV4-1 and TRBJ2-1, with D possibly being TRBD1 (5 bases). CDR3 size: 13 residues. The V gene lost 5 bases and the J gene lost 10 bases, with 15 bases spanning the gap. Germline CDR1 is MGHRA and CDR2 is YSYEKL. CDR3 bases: TGCGCCAGCAGCTCCACAGGACAAGCCGAGCAGTTCTTC. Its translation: CASSSTGQAEQFF.

CDR3 in amino acids: CASSRYGGGNYGYTF. CDR3 DNA: TGTGCCAGCAGTCGCTATGGGGGGGGGAACTATGGCTACACCTTC. The chain is built from TRBV6-5 and TRBJ1-2; TRBD1 might be the D (5 bases). This CDR3 has 15 amino acids. CDR1 and CDR2 (germline): MNHEY, SVGAGI. V was shortened by 5 bases and J by 2 bases, with 15 bases between the two germline ends.

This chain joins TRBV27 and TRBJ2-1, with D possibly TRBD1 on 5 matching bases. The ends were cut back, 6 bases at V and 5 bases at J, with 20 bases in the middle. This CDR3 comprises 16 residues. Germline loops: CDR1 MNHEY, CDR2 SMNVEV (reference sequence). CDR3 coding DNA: TGTGCCAGCAGCCTAGGCCTGGGGCCAAGAGACAATGAGCAGTTCTTC. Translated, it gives CASSLGLGPRDNEQFF.

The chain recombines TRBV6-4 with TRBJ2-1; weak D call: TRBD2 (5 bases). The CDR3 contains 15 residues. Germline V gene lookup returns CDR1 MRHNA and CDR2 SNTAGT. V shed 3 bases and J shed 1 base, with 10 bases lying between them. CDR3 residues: CASSEVAKSYNEQFF. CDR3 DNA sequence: TGTGCCAGCAGTGAGGTAGCGAAATCCTACAATGAGCAGTTCTTC.